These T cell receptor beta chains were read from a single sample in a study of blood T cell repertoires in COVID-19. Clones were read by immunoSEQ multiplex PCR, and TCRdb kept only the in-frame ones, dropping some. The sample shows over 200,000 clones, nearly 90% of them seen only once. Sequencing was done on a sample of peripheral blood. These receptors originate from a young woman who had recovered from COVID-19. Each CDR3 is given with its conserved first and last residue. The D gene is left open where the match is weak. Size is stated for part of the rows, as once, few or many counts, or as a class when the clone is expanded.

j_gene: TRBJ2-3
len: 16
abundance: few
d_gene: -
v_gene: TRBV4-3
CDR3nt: TGCGCCAGCAGCCAAGAGTGGACCCTTCAGGGAGATACGCAGTATTTT
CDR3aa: CASSQEWTLQGDTQYF

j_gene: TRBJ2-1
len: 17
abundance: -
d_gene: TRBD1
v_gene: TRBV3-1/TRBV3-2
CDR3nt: TGTGCCAGCAGCCAGACCAAAGCCGGGACAGGAAGAAATGAGCAGTTCTTC
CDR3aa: CASSQTKAGTGRNEQFF

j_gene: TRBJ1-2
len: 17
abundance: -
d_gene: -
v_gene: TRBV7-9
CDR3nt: TGTGCCAGCAGCTTTTCTTCGACAGGTTCAGCTAACTATGGCTACACCTTC
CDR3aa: CASSFSSTGSANYGYTF

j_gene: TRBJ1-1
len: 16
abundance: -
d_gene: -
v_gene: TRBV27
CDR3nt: TGTGCCAGCACTTCATACCCGGGACACCCGAACACTGAAGCTTTCTTT
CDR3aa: CASTSYPGHPNTEAFF

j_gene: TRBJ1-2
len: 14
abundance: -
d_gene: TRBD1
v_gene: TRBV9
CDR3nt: TGTGCCAGCACCGCCACGGGACAGGGCTATGGCTACACCTTC
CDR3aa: CASTATGQGYGYTF

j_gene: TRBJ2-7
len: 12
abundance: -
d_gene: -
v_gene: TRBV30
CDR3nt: TGTGCCTGGAGTGCATACAGGGACGAGCAGTACTTC
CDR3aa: CAWSAYRDEQYF

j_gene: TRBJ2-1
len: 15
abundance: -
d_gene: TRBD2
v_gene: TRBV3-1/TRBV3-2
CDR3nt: TGTGCCAGCAGCCGCTCTGATAGCGGGACTAATGAGCAGTTCTTC
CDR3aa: CASSRSDSGTNEQFF

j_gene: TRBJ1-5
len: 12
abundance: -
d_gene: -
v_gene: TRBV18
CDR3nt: TGTGCCAGCTCGAAGGGGGATCAGCCCCAGCATTTT
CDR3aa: CASSKGDQPQHF

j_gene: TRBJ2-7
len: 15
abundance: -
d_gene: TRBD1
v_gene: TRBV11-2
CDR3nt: TGTGCCAGCAACCTGATCAGGACAGGGTACGGCGAGCAGTACTTC
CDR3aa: CASNLIRTGYGEQYF

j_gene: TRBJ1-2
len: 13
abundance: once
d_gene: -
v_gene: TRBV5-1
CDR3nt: TGCGCCAGCAGCCCGACTGCAAACTATGGCTACACCTTC
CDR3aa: CASSPTANYGYTF

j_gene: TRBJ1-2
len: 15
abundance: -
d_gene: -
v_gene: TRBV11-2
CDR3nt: TGTGCCAGCAGCTTAGCCTCGGGACACATCTATGGCTACACCTTC
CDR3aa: CASSLASGHIYGYTF

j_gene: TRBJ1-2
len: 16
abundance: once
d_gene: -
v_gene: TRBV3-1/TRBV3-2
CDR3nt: TGTGCCAGCAGCCAAGAGAGAAAATCTACTAACTATGGCTACACCTTC
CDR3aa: CASSQERKSTNYGYTF

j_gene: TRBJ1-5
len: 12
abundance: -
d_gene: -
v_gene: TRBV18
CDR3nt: TGTGCCAGCTCACAAGAACAGGGGCCCCAGCATTTT
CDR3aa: CASSQEQGPQHF

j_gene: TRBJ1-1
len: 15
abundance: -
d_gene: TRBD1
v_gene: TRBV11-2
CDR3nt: TGTGCCAGCAGCTTAGGGACAGGGGAGGGCACTGAAGCTTTCTTT
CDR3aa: CASSLGTGEGTEAFF

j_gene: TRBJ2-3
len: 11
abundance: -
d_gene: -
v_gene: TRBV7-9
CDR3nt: TGTGCCAGCAGCCAGGCAGATACGCAGTATTTT
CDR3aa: CASSQADTQYF